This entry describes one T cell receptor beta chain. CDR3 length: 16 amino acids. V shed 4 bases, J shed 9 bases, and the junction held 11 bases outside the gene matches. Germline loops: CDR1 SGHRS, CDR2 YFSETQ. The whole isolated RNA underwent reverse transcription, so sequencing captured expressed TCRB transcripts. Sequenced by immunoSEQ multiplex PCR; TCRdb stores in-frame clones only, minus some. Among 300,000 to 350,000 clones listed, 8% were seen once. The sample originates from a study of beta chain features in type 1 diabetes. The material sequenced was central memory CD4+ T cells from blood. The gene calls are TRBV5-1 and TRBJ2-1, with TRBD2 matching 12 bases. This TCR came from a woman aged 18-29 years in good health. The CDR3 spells CASSRSASGRAGEQFF. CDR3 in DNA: TGCGCCAGCAGCCGATCTGCTAGCGGGAGGGCTGGTGAGCAGTTCTTC.